A single TCR beta chain is shown here with its context. Individual cDNA molecules carried attached unique molecular identifiers. TCRdb reprocessed the 5' RACE reads via MiXCR and lists one record per CDR3 protein. This sample has roughly 45,000 distinct CDR3 sequences, with over 5% found just once. This entry belongs to a study of early T cells in non-severe SARS-CoV-2 infection. Study overall: Bulk RNA isolated from unsorted whole blood underwent sequencing; chains were not paired.

Trimming stripped 5 bases from V and 4 bases from J, with 14 bases between. CDR3 length equals 15 residues. Germline CDR1 and CDR2: MNHEY and SMNVEV (reference sequence). The TCR was taken from an adult who was a healthcare worker with PCR-confirmed SARS-CoV-2 infection or an uninfected control (not recorded which). The sequenced sample was whole blood, obtained at baseline. The J gene is TRBJ2-2, the V gene TRBV27; the D gene is possibly TRBD1 (5 bases). CDR3 amino acids: CASSPTGLGTGELFF. CDR3 nucleotide sequence: TGTGCCAGCAGTCCAACAGGTCTGGGCACCGGGGAGCTGTTTTTT.